This T cell receptor (beta chain) emerged from a study of cytomegalovirus exposure and HLA in healthy donors. Germline CDR1 is KGHSH and CDR2 is LQKENI. The CDR3 contains 15 residues. V lost 3 bases and J 2 bases, leaving 11 bases between the germline ends. Clones were sequenced by immunoSEQ multiplex PCR, and TCRdb holds only the in-frame ones, with some missing. Of 250,000 to 400,000 clones in the sample, 70% to 90% were seen once. The J gene is TRBJ1-5, the V gene TRBV18; D uncertain. Sequencing used PBMCs. The source of this sequence is a man in his thirties or forties in good health and CMV-seronegative. The CDR3 DNA reads as TGTGCCAGCTCACCGGAACAAAGCGGCAATCAGCCCCAGCATTTT. Encoded protein: CASSPEQSGNQPQHF.